This T cell receptor (beta chain) was recovered during a study of blood T cell repertoires in COVID-19. The wider study: Material from acute and convalescent COVID-19 was sourced from the United States, Italy and Spain.

In the authors' methods: From reference gene primer amplification, estimates of nucleated cell counts were derived. The repertoire was sequenced with immunoSEQ multiplex PCR; TCRdb's copy has only in-frame clones and lacks some. The D gene and trimming were derived from the DNA, and the V and J assignments and clone size from that table. Found here are 260,000 or so clones, approximately 80% of them singletons; the top ten hold around 7.2%. This CDR3 is built from 18 residues. Germline V gene sequence: CDR1 SGHDT, CDR2 YYEEEE. V was shortened by 2 bases and J by 0 bases, with 20 bases between the two germline ends. This clone was detected only a few times.

Sequenced: peripheral blood. The rearrangement joins TRBV5-6 to TRBJ1-1, with D unresolved. This clonotype originated in a woman of 80 years or more with COVID-19, enrolled during active disease. CDR3 coding DNA: TGTGCCAGCAGCTTTAGTCGTGTAACAGTCAACTTGAACACTGAAGCTTTCTTT. Translated, it gives CASSFSRVTVNLNTEAFF.